Below, 20 T cell receptor beta chains from the same sample are listed, as sequenced in a study of radiotherapy plus CTLA-4 blockade in lung cancer. The method was immunoSEQ multiplex PCR; TCRdb's version includes in-frame clones alone and lacks a portion of them. The table records 71,000 or so clones, around 84% of them present only once. The sequences come from peripheral blood, collected from a patient treated with radiotherapy plus ipilimumab. The source of these receptors is a human donor with non-small cell lung cancer who had stable disease on radiotherapy plus ipilimumab.

V and J are TRBV7-8 and TRBJ2-2, with TRBD2 identical over 9 bases. V was clipped by 5 bases and J by 5 bases; unmatched bases: 9. Germline lookup yields CDR1 SGHVS and CDR2 FQNEAQ. The CDR3 runs to 16 residues. The CDR3 reads CASSPAGGRVTGELFF. CDR3 in DNA: TGTGCCAGCAGCCCGGCGGGGGGGCGCGTGACCGGGGAGCTGTTTTTT.

This chain joins TRBV19 and TRBJ1-6, with D perhaps matching TRBD1 (6 bases). This CDR3 contains 17 residues. Trimming removed 4 bases from V and 0 bases from J, with 13 bases in between. Germline V gene sequence: CDR1 LNHDA, CDR2 SQIVND (reference sequence). This chain's CDR3 is CASSTGTLSSYNSPLHF. The CDR3 bases are TGTGCCAGTAGTACCGGGACACTGAGCTCCTATAATTCACCCCTCCACTTT. The whole variable domain, remainder taken from reference TRBV19 and TRBJ1-6, is DGGITQSPKYLFRKEGQNVTLSCEQNLNHDAMYWYRQDPGQGLRLIYYSQIVNDFQKGDIAEGYSVSREKKESFPLTVTSAQKNPTAFYLCASSTGTLSSYNSPLHFGNGTRLTVT.

The table lists this clone with a count of one. The chain has TRBV7-9 and TRBJ1-1; 7 nucleotides agree with TRBD1. The CDR3 totals 15 residues. Germline assignment: CDR1 SEHNR and CDR2 FQNEAQ (reference sequence). V was clipped by 7 bases and J by 5 bases; unmatched bases: 13. The CDR3 region has the DNA TGTGCCAGCAACGGGGCAGGGGGATTGAGAACTGAAGCTTTCTTT. Encoded protein: CASNGAGGLRTEAFF.

A single count supports this clone. The J gene is TRBJ1-4, the V gene TRBV5-1, with 10 bases lining up with TRBD1. Germline CDR1 and CDR2: SGHRS and YFSETQ. Trimming at V came to 6 bases and at J to 5 bases, leaving 10 bases not matched to a gene. The CDR3 covers 16 residues. In DNA form, the CDR3 reads TGCGCCAGCAAGGTCTCCACGGGACAGGGGAATGAAAAACTGTTTTTT. It yields the protein CASKVSTGQGNEKLFF. The entire variable domain, with the rest obtained from reference TRBV5-1 and TRBJ1-4, is as follows: KAGVTQTPRYLIKTRGQQVTLSCSPISGHRSVSWYQQTPGQGLQFLFEYFSETQRNKGNFPGRFSGRQFSNSRSEMNVSTLELGDSALYLCASKVSTGQGNEKLFFGSGTQLSVL.

The rearrangement uses TRBV19 and TRBJ2-1; 14 bases are a match to TRBD2. V shed 10 bases, J shed 6 bases, and the junction held 8 bases outside the gene matches. The CDR3 runs to 15 residues. Germline CDR1 LNHDA, CDR2 SQIVND (reference sequence). The CDR3 loop is CATSPGTSGGNEQFF. Here the CDR3 DNA reads TGTGCCACCTCCCCCGGGACTAGCGGGGGCAATGAGCAGTTCTTC.

This chain joins TRBV27 and TRBJ2-7; D is undetermined. The CDR3 is made up of 14 amino acids. V dropped 6 bases and J dropped 1 base, with 13 bases sitting between them. CDR1 and CDR2 (germline): MNHEY, SMNVEV (reference sequence). CDR3 nucleotides: TGTGCCAGCAGCTCCTCCCTGGGGTCCTACGAGCAGTACTTC. This encodes CASSSSLGSYEQYF.

V is TRBV7-3 and J is TRBJ1-1, with unresolved D. V shed 3 bases and J shed 4 bases, with 9 bases lying between them. CDR3 length equals 13 residues. The germline gives CDR1 SGHTA, CDR2 FQGTGA. CDR3: CASSLFRTTEAFF. In DNA form, the CDR3 reads TGTGCCAGCAGCTTGTTTCGCACCACTGAAGCTTTCTTT.

This clone was picked up a small number of times. The V and J genes are TRBV21-1 and TRBJ2-1; the tabulated D call, TRBD2, remains unverified against the DNA. TRBV21-1 is a recognized pseudogene. This CDR3 has 14 amino acids. CDR3 protein: CASNLAGGIGEQFF. As DNA, the CDR3 is TGTGCCAGCAACCTAGCGGGAGGGATAGGTGAGCAGTTCTTC.

The chain joins TRBV30 to TRBJ1-2, with a possible D match to TRBD1 (5 bases). CDR1 is GTSNPN and CDR2 is SVGIG in the germline V gene (reference sequence). This CDR3 is 13 amino acids long. V was shortened by 2 bases and J by 5 bases, with 12 bases between the two germline ends. CDR3 in DNA: TGTGCCTGGAGTCGGCAGGGTTTATATGGCTACACCTTC. This gives the protein CAWSRQGLYGYTF.

The chain joins TRBV6-6 to TRBJ1-1; maybe TRBD1 (5 bases). This CDR3 region has 13 residues. V lost 6 bases and J lost 3, with 11 bases in between. Germline loops: CDR1 MNHNY, CDR2 SVGAGI (reference sequence). In DNA form, the CDR3 reads TGTGCCAGCAGGGGGCTTCGGGACACTGAAGCTTTCTTT. It yields the protein CASRGLRDTEAFF.

The chain recombines TRBV5-1 with TRBJ2-1; TRBD1 matches at 9 bases. The V gene's germline CDR1 is SGHRS and CDR2 YFSETQ. CDR3 length: 16 residues. Trimming removed 2 bases from V and 5 bases from J; junction bases left unmatched: 8. The DNA for the CDR3 is TGCGCCAGCAGCTTCCCCCGGGACAGGGCAGACAATGAGCAGTTCTTC. This gives the protein CASSFPRDRADNEQFF.

The rearrangement joins TRBV4-1 to TRBJ2-5; a possible D gene is TRBD1 (6 bases). Germline V gene sequence: CDR1 MGHRA, CDR2 YSYEKL. Trimming took 2 bases from V and 2 from J, leaving 12 bases between them. The CDR3 has 15 residues. Written as DNA, the CDR3 is TGCGCCAGCAGCCAAAGACAGGCAACACAAGAGACCCAGTACTTC. It encodes CASSQRQATQETQYF.

The J gene is TRBJ2-2, the V gene TRBV19; D is perhaps TRBD1 (6 bases). Trimming removed 3 bases from V and 6 bases from J, with 8 bases in between. CDR3 length: 13 residues. CDR1 and CDR2 from the germline V gene are LNHDA and SQIVND (reference sequence). The CDR3 protein is CASSIWGPGELFF. The DNA for the CDR3 is TGTGCCAGTAGTATCTGGGGGCCCGGGGAGCTGTTTTTT.

The genes are TRBV15 and TRBJ1-2; 10 nucleotides line up with TRBD1. CDR1 is LNHNV and CDR2 is YYDKDF in the germline V gene (reference sequence). The CDR3 loop spans 14 amino acids. The V gene end was trimmed by 3 bases and the J gene end by 6 bases; junction bases not matched to a gene: 4. The CDR3 DNA reads TGTGCCACCAGCAGGGACAGGGGGAAGGATGGCTACACCTTC. Translated: CATSRDRGKDGYTF.

V usage is TRBV21-1 and J usage is TRBJ1-2. TRBV21-1 is classified as a pseudogene. This CDR3 region has 14 residues. The CDR3 region is CASSKRQRTDGYTF. The DNA of the CDR3 is TGTGCCAGCAGCAAAAGGCAGCGGACTGATGGCTACACCTTC.

The chain links TRBV18 to TRBJ2-1; 9 bases align to TRBD1. CDR1 is KGHSH, CDR2 LQKENI, per germline. CDR3 length: 14 amino acids. V shed 2 bases, J shed 7 bases, and the junction held 3 bases outside the gene matches. Here the CDR3 reads CASSPTTGGNEQFF. DNA for the CDR3: TGTGCCAGCTCACCAACGACAGGGGGTAATGAGCAGTTCTTC.

This chain joins TRBV6-1 and TRBJ1-2; no definite D call. Trimming pared 7 bases from V and 9 bases from J, leaving 15 bases between. The CDR3 is 12 amino acids. The germline gives CDR1 MNHNS, CDR2 SASEGT. CDR3 in amino acids: CASKGPPRSYTF. The CDR3 DNA reads as TGTGCCAGCAAGGGCCCCCCCAGGAGCTACACCTTC.

The CDR3 DNA reads as TGTGCCAGCAGTACCGAGGGGGGACCTCAGCCCCAGCATTTT. Protein: CASSTEGGPQPQHF. V usage is TRBV2 and J usage is TRBJ1-5; tentatively, D is TRBD1 (6 bases). The V end was cut by 5 bases, the J end by 6 bases, with 14 bases between. This CDR3 comprises 14 residues. From germline, CDR1 is SNHLY and CDR2 FYNNEI.

The chain combines TRBV9 with TRBJ2-3; TRBD1 matches at 7 bases. CDR1 SGDLS and CDR2 YYNGEE come from the germline V gene. This CDR3 contains 16 residues. The ends lost 4 bases at V and 2 bases at J; junction bases unmatched: 10. The CDR3 loop is CASSPGVGGHTDTQYF. The CDR3 DNA is TGTGCCAGCAGCCCAGGGGTAGGGGGCCACACAGATACGCAGTATTTT.

V is TRBV7-2 and J is TRBJ1-2; D uncertain. Germline-derived CDR1 and CDR2 are SGHTA and FQGNSA. V was trimmed by 5 bases and J by 7 bases, leaving 14 bases between them. CDR3 length: 13 residues. The CDR3 sequence is CASSPEIGPGYTF. The CDR3 region has the DNA TGTGCCAGCAGCCCCGAAATAGGGCCTGGCTACACCTTC.